The clone carrying this T cell receptor (beta chain) occurred a few times. The sample is drawn from a study of T-cell memory formation after mild COVID-19. TCRdb recomputed calls from the 5' RACE reads with MiXCR, one row per CDR3 protein. This table holds roughly 200,000 distinct CDR3 sequences, under 20% found once. V was pared by 7 bases and J by 9 bases, with 5 bases of the junction left unmatched. CDR3 size: 12 residues. The clonotype originates from an adult woman who had mild COVID-19 (a few samples of this study predate the infection). Cell type and time point are not known. The chain carries TRBV12-3 or TRBV12-4 and TRBJ2-1; 8 positions agree with TRBD1. Sequencing used PBMCs or a T cell subset sorted from them (not recorded which). CDR3 region: CASIGQGGEQFF. DNA for the CDR3: TGTGCCAGCATCGGACAGGGCGGTGAGCAGTTCTTC.